This note documents a single T cell receptor beta chain sequence. What it recognizes is unknown. CDR1 and CDR2 from the germline V gene are LNHDA and SQIVND (reference sequence). This CDR3 contains 15 residues. V shed 5 bases, J shed 2 bases, and the junction held 4 bases outside the gene matches. These data originate in a study of T cell responses to AZD1222 COVID-19 vaccine. About the study: The analysis combined second doses at about 4 or about 12 weeks.

TCRdb's copy holds only in-frame clones and misses some; the assay was immunoSEQ multiplex PCR. The sample consists of around 97,000 clones, about 87% of them appearing once. General study results and limits: Donors were largely white British and mainly female; clonal diversity was possibly underestimated.

This TCR came from an adult in good health. Source: peripheral blood, taken on day 0 of AZD1222 vaccination. This chain uses TRBV19 with TRBJ1-4, with 8 bases fitting TRBD1. CDR3 sequence (DNA): TGTGCCAGTAGTTCCAGGGGGCGGACTAATGAAAAACTGTTTTTT. Translation gives CASSSRGRTNEKLFF.